This T cell receptor (beta chain) emerged from a study of T cell repertoires in cytomegalovirus infection. Overall study context: Carrying CMV and the relevant HLA type showed in public TCR beta signatures. Study observations and caveats: Cumulative public TCR beta family frequency identified CMV carriers with the relevant HLA.

In TCRdb, the reads were re-called with MiXCR into one record per CDR3 protein. The sample holds a few hundred thousand distinct CDR3 sequences, around 20% seen once. This clonotype was seen only a few times. Its antigen is not known. Here the sequenced sample was cultured PBMCs, taken from culture after CMV antigen stimulation. The receptor's source is a human donor in good health (CMV status not recorded). Some clones in this sample may be carry-over from other donors' samples.

The chain's CDR3 is CASSPIGAGHSPLHF. The CDR3 bases are TGTGCCAGCAGCCCCATAGGGGCCGGGCATTCACCCCTCCACTTT. The chain combines TRBV7-9 with TRBJ1-6, with a weak D call TRBD1 (5 bases). The CDR3 loop spans 15 amino acids. Trimming shortened V by 5 bases and J by 8 bases, and 16 bases separated the two germline ends. Germline V CDR1 and CDR2: SEHNR, FQNEAQ (reference sequence).